The rows below give T cell receptor beta chains drawn from one sample of a study of T cell responses to AZD1222 COVID-19 vaccine. Libraries were prepared by immunoSEQ multiplex PCR; TCRdb keeps only in-frame clonotypes and omits some of them. The sample lists approximately 180,000 clones, around 94% occurring once. The sequences come from peripheral blood, collected on day 0 of AZD1222 vaccination. These receptors all come from an adult in good health. Each CDR3 is given with its conserved first and last residue. Each record gives: CDR3 length, clone size, V gene, D gene, J gene, CDR3 DNA, CDR3 protein. The D gene is left open where the match is weak. Size is omitted from some rows. Given values are once, few, many or a class for expanded clones.

cdr3_length: 16; clone_size: -; v_call: TRBV6-5; d_call: TRBD2; j_call: TRBJ2-1; cdr3_nt: TGTGCCAGCAGTTACTCGAGCGGGAGCTCCTACAATGAGCAGTTCTTC; cdr3_aa: CASSYSSGSSYNEQFF
cdr3_length: 14; clone_size: -; v_call: TRBV19; d_call: TRBD1; j_call: TRBJ1-6; cdr3_nt: TGTGCCAGTAGTATCCGGACAGGGAATTCACCCCTCCACTTT; cdr3_aa: CASSIRTGNSPLHF
cdr3_length: 19; clone_size: once; v_call: TRBV29-1; d_call: -; j_call: TRBJ1-1; cdr3_nt: TGCAGCGTTGAAGGTCAACCCATTTACACGGAAATAAGGAACACTGAAGCTTTCTTT; cdr3_aa: CSVEGQPIYTEIRNTEAFF
cdr3_length: 13; clone_size: -; v_call: TRBV10-1; d_call: -; j_call: TRBJ1-1; cdr3_nt: TGCGCCAGCAGTGATGCAGGGAACCCCGAAGCTTTCTTT; cdr3_aa: CASSDAGNPEAFF
cdr3_length: 18; clone_size: -; v_call: TRBV28; d_call: TRBD2; j_call: TRBJ2-5; cdr3_nt: TGTGCCAGCAGTTTCGGGACTAGCGGGAGTGTAGTGTGGGAGACCCAGTACTTC; cdr3_aa: CASSFGTSGSVVWETQYF
cdr3_length: 13; clone_size: -; v_call: TRBV30; d_call: -; j_call: TRBJ1-1; cdr3_nt: TGTGCCTGGCTCTCTCGGCCCGGGACTGAAGCTTTCTTT; cdr3_aa: CAWLSRPGTEAFF
cdr3_length: 13; clone_size: -; v_call: TRBV28; d_call: TRBD1; j_call: TRBJ2-7; cdr3_nt: TGTGCCAGCAGTTTTAGGGGGCGGGACGAGCAGTACTTC; cdr3_aa: CASSFRGRDEQYF
cdr3_length: 11; clone_size: -; v_call: TRBV6-5; d_call: -; j_call: TRBJ2-5; cdr3_nt: TGTGCCAGCAGGGGGGGAGAGGCCCAGTACTTC; cdr3_aa: CASRGGEAQYF
cdr3_length: 16; clone_size: -; v_call: TRBV27; d_call: -; j_call: TRBJ1-1; cdr3_nt: TGTGCCAGCAGTTTATCGAACGGGGGGGCGGACACTGAAGCTTTCTTT; cdr3_aa: CASSLSNGGADTEAFF
cdr3_length: 13; clone_size: once; v_call: TRBV5-1; d_call: -; j_call: TRBJ1-1; cdr3_nt: TGCGCCAGCAGCTCCTTTGGGGGGGCTGAAGCTTTCTTT; cdr3_aa: CASSSFGGAEAFF
cdr3_length: 16; clone_size: -; v_call: TRBV5-1; d_call: TRBD2; j_call: TRBJ2-1; cdr3_nt: TGCGCCAGCAGCCCACTCCCCGGGACTAGGACCGATGAGCAGTTCTTC; cdr3_aa: CASSPLPGTRTDEQFF
cdr3_length: 16; clone_size: -; v_call: TRBV27; d_call: TRBD1; j_call: TRBJ2-5; cdr3_nt: TGTGCCAGCAGTCTCGGGACAGGGGGATTCCCCGAGACCCAGTACTTC; cdr3_aa: CASSLGTGGFPETQYF
cdr3_length: 15; clone_size: -; v_call: TRBV19; d_call: TRBD1; j_call: TRBJ2-1; cdr3_nt: TGTGCCAGTAGTACGACAGGGAGTAATAGAGATGAGCAGTTCTTC; cdr3_aa: CASSTTGSNRDEQFF
cdr3_length: 12; clone_size: once; v_call: TRBV2; d_call: -; j_call: TRBJ1-5; cdr3_nt: TGTGCCAGCAGGGACAGCGGTAGGCCCCAGCATTTT; cdr3_aa: CASRDSGRPQHF
cdr3_length: 17; clone_size: -; v_call: TRBV2; d_call: TRBD2; j_call: TRBJ2-2; cdr3_nt: TGTGCCAGCAGGGACCCGACTAGCGGGACGAACACCGGGGAGCTGTTTTTT; cdr3_aa: CASRDPTSGTNTGELFF
cdr3_length: 14; clone_size: -; v_call: TRBV2; d_call: TRBD1; j_call: TRBJ1-1; cdr3_nt: TGTGCCAGCACCCTGGGACAGATGAACACTGAAGCTTTCTTT; cdr3_aa: CASTLGQMNTEAFF
cdr3_length: 15; clone_size: -; v_call: TRBV12-5; d_call: TRBD1; j_call: TRBJ1-2; cdr3_nt: TGTGCTAGTGGTCCCCCCACAGGGGTTGCCTATGGCTACACCTTC; cdr3_aa: CASGPPTGVAYGYTF
cdr3_length: 15; clone_size: once; v_call: TRBV23-1; d_call: -; j_call: TRBJ2-7; cdr3_nt: TGCGCCAGCAGTCAATCGGGCCCCTTCTCCTACGAGCAGTACTTC; cdr3_aa: CASSQSGPFSYEQYF
cdr3_length: 16; clone_size: -; v_call: TRBV6-5; d_call: -; j_call: TRBJ2-2; cdr3_nt: TGTGCCAGCAGTTACTCGGCCAGCTTGAACACCGGGGAGCTGTTTTTT; cdr3_aa: CASSYSASLNTGELFF
cdr3_length: 12; clone_size: -; v_call: TRBV5-4; d_call: -; j_call: TRBJ2-7; cdr3_nt: TGTGCCAGCAGCGGGACCAGGTTGGAGCAGTACTTC; cdr3_aa: CASSGTRLEQYF
cdr3_length: 13; clone_size: -; v_call: TRBV6-5; d_call: -; j_call: TRBJ1-1; cdr3_nt: TGTGCCAGCAGTTACGCGGAGAACACTGAAGCTTTCTTT; cdr3_aa: CASSYAENTEAFF
cdr3_length: 16; clone_size: -; v_call: TRBV27; d_call: -; j_call: TRBJ2-2; cdr3_nt: TGTGCCAGCAGTTTACTGGACGGGAGAAATACCGGGGAGCTGTTTTTT; cdr3_aa: CASSLLDGRNTGELFF
cdr3_length: 17; clone_size: -; v_call: TRBV18; d_call: TRBD1; j_call: TRBJ2-1; cdr3_nt: TGTGCCAGCTCACTAAGGACAGGTGGGGGTTTGAGGAATGAGCAGTTCTTC; cdr3_aa: CASSLRTGGGLRNEQFF
cdr3_length: 16; clone_size: -; v_call: TRBV5-1; d_call: TRBD1; j_call: TRBJ2-7; cdr3_nt: TGCGCCAGCAGCTTGGCCGGGACAGGGGGCGCCTACGAGCAGTACTTC; cdr3_aa: CASSLAGTGGAYEQYF
cdr3_length: 16; clone_size: once; v_call: TRBV6-5; d_call: -; j_call: TRBJ2-6; cdr3_nt: TGTGCCAGCAGTTACTCGATACAGCCTGGGGCCAACGTCCTGACTTTC; cdr3_aa: CASSYSIQPGANVLTF
cdr3_length: 12; clone_size: -; v_call: TRBV4-2; d_call: -; j_call: TRBJ1-2; cdr3_nt: TGTGCCAGCAGCCAAGAGCGGCAGAGCTACACCTTC; cdr3_aa: CASSQERQSYTF
cdr3_length: 13; clone_size: -; v_call: TRBV15; d_call: -; j_call: TRBJ1-5; cdr3_nt: TGTGCCACCAGCACTGGTACCAATCAGCCCCAGCATTTT; cdr3_aa: CATSTGTNQPQHF
cdr3_length: 18; clone_size: -; v_call: TRBV15; d_call: -; j_call: TRBJ1-4; cdr3_nt: TGTGCCACCAGCAGAGATCCCACAGGGCGAGCAACTAATGAAAAACTGTTTTTT; cdr3_aa: CATSRDPTGRATNEKLFF
cdr3_length: 15; clone_size: -; v_call: TRBV4-1; d_call: TRBD1; j_call: TRBJ2-5; cdr3_nt: TGCGCCAGCAGCCAAGATGACAGGGGGCCAGAGACCCAGTACTTC; cdr3_aa: CASSQDDRGPETQYF
cdr3_length: 15; clone_size: -; v_call: TRBV3-1/TRBV3-2; d_call: -; j_call: TRBJ2-5; cdr3_nt: TGTGCCAGCAGCCAAACCGTGGAGGGCCGGGAGACCCAGTACTTC; cdr3_aa: CASSQTVEGRETQYF
cdr3_length: 13; clone_size: -; v_call: TRBV27; d_call: TRBD1; j_call: TRBJ1-3; cdr3_nt: TGTGCCAGCAGACAGGGGGCGGGAAACACCATATATTTT; cdr3_aa: CASRQGAGNTIYF
cdr3_length: 14; clone_size: -; v_call: TRBV5-1; d_call: -; j_call: TRBJ1-1; cdr3_nt: TGCGCCAGCGGCTCCCCGCCAGATAACACTGAAGCTTTCTTT; cdr3_aa: CASGSPPDNTEAFF
cdr3_length: 16; clone_size: -; v_call: TRBV15; d_call: TRBD1; j_call: TRBJ2-3; cdr3_nt: TGTGCCACCAGTCGTGGACAGGGGGCCTTTACAGATACGCAGTATTTT; cdr3_aa: CATSRGQGAFTDTQYF
cdr3_length: 14; clone_size: -; v_call: TRBV7-9; d_call: -; j_call: TRBJ1-2; cdr3_nt: TGTGCCAGCAGCCCCTTGGGTCTCGGGTATGGCTACACCTTC; cdr3_aa: CASSPLGLGYGYTF
cdr3_length: 14; clone_size: -; v_call: TRBV27; d_call: TRBD1; j_call: TRBJ2-5; cdr3_nt: TGTGCCAGCAGGTCCGGACAGGGCTGGAAGACCCAGTACTTC; cdr3_aa: CASRSGQGWKTQYF